This T cell receptor beta chain was recorded in a study of T cell responses to AZD1222 COVID-19 vaccine. Note on this clone: The antigen remains unidentified.

The germline CDR1 and CDR2 sequences are LNHDA and SQIVND (reference sequence). The CDR3 has 14 amino acids. The V end lost 8 bases, the J end lost 3 bases, and 14 bases lay between the germline ends. Measured with immunoSEQ multiplex PCR; TCRdb has only the in-frame clones, and not every one. The data show fewer than 95,000 clones, around 93% seen once. Overall study findings and caveats: Only six or seven AZD1222 recipients tested seropositive at baseline.

The TCR was taken from an adult who received the AZD1222 COVID-19 vaccine. Sequencing was performed on peripheral blood, taken 28 days after the second AZD1222 dose. The genes are TRBV19 and TRBJ1-5; D might be TRBD1 (5 bases). The CDR3 reads CASHGGGLNQPQHF. In nucleotides, the CDR3 is TGTGCCAGTCATGGGGGAGGCCTCAATCAGCCCCAGCATTTT.